Sequencing of this T cell receptor beta chain was carried out in a study of beta chain features in type 1 diabetes. Sequenced material consisted of expressed TCRB transcripts (all of the isolated RNA was reverse transcribed). The protocol was immunoSEQ multiplex PCR, while the TCRdb copy is restricted to in-frame clones and leaves out a portion. The data hold over 150,000 clones, with around 8% observed a single time. The CDR3 loop spans 13 amino acids. CDR1 and CDR2 (germline): GTSNPN, SVGIG (reference sequence). Trimming cost V 3 bases and J 7 bases, with 13 bases left between them. This chain joins TRBV30 and TRBJ1-5, with D possibly being TRBD1 (6 bases). Sequencing was done on a sample of central memory CD4+ T cells from blood. This TCR came from a young man in good health. The chain's CDR3 is CAWRRQGHQPQHF. CDR3 sequence (DNA): TGTGCCTGGAGAAGGCAGGGGCACCAGCCCCAGCATTTT.